The clone carrying this T cell receptor (beta chain) has a handful of counts. What it binds is unknown. This specimen comes from a study of vaccination and CD4 T cells after COVID-19. As for treatment: roughly ten-day PBMC culture with coronavirus spike peptide pools or control peptides (ViraFEST assay). Expanded clonotypes were found by TCR sequencing after peptide-pool stimulation (ViraFEST). An Oncomine TCR Beta short-read assay was used to sequence the DNA from cultured CD4+ T cells. One entry per CDR3 protein, called by TCRdb with MiXCR from the PCR reads. The repertoire includes around 15,000 distinct CDR3 sequences, around 75% of them detected once, and 9% to 10% sits in the top ten. CDR1 and CDR2 from the germline V gene are SNHLY and FYNNEI. The ends were cut back, 6 bases at V and 3 bases at J, with 12 bases in the middle. This CDR3 spans 14 amino acids.

This rearrangement joins TRBV2 to TRBJ2-1, with D possibly being TRBD1 (5 bases). Sequencing was performed on CD4+ T cells from blood, cultured in vitro, taken after SARS-CoV-2 vaccination. The sequence was obtained from a human donor who received a COVID-19 vaccine. The CDR3 region has the DNA TGTGCCAGCAGGCAGGGCGGTGTCTACAATGAGCAGTTCTTC. It yields the protein CASRQGGVYNEQFF. Full variable domain (missing parts from reference TRBV2 and TRBJ2-1): EPEVTQTPSHQVTQMGQEVILRCVPISNHLYFYWYRQILGQKVEFLVSFYNNEISEKSEIFDDQFSVERPDGSNFTLKIRSTKLEDSAMYFCASRQGGVYNEQFFGPGTRLTVL.